This T cell receptor (beta chain) appears in the sequencing data of a study of PD-1 blockade in classical Hodgkin lymphoma. Points from the study as a whole: CD8+ TCR diversity did not rise significantly by C4D1, unlike CD4+. The study found complete responders had baseline diversity similar to newly diagnosed patients. The authors have not defined what causes the repertoire differences, possibly disease activity or prior therapy.

The assay was immunoSEQ multiplex PCR, and TCRdb's table has in-frame clones only and misses some. In the table there are fewer than 25,000 clones, roughly 80% of which are singletons. Germline CDR1 SGHVS, CDR2 FNYEAQ. Trimming took 6 bases from V and 2 from J, leaving 14 bases between them. There are 15 residues in the CDR3. In regard to this clone: Its antigen is not known.

Every single patient, without exception, relapsed after autologous stem cell transplantation, and brentuximab vedotin exposure varied. Best responses fell into complete response, partial response or progressive disease. This material consisted of peripheral blood mononuclear cells (PBMCs), taken before the second cycle of nivolumab. This chain links TRBV7-6 with TRBJ1-5; D might be TRBD1 (5 bases). This TCR was sampled from a human donor with classical Hodgkin lymphoma. In nucleotides, the CDR3 is TGTGCCAGCAGTTTAAGGCAGGGCGGCAATCAGCCCCAGCATTTT. This codes for CASSLRQGGNQPQHF.